This T cell receptor (beta chain) stems from a study of blood T cells in healthy people across ages. A second PCR of roughly 7 to 11 cycles used a sample-barcoded 5' primer and a J-beta primer mix. TCRdb re-called the 5' RACE reads with MiXCR, one entry per CDR3 protein. The sample records about a million distinct CDR3 sequences, roughly half being singletons. Regarding this clonotype: This clone may be a read error of a much larger clone one base away.

This CDR3 is built from 14 residues. The sequencing input was blood. The V and J genes are TRBV12-3 or TRBV12-4 and TRBJ1-1, with D unresolved. This receptor was taken from a woman in her fifties or sixties in good health. Here the CDR3 reads CASRESYDGTKAFF. The CDR3 coding sequence is TGTGCCAGCAGGGAAAGTTACGATGGCACTAAAGCTTTCTTT.